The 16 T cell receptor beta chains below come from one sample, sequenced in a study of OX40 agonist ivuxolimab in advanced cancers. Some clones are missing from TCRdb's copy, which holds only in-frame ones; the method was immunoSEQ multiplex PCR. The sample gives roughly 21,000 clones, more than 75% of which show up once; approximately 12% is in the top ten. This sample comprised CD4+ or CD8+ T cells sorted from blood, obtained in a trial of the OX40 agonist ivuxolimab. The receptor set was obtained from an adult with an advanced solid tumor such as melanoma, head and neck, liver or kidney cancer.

CDR3 in DNA: TGTGCCAGCGGAAGAAAGGCAACAGAAGCTTTCTTT. It yields the protein CASGRKATEAFF. V usage is TRBV2 and J usage is TRBJ1-1, with no clear D. In germline, CDR1 is SNHLY, CDR2 FYNNEI. This CDR3 has 12 residues. Trimming left V 8 bases short and J 8 bases short, with 15 bases between.

The CDR3 DNA reads as TGTGCCAGCAGTCCCTCAGGGGGATGGACTGAAGCTTTCTTT. Translation gives CASSPSGGWTEAFF. The V and J genes are TRBV2 and TRBJ1-1, with 7 bases lining up with TRBD1. Germline CDR1 and CDR2: SNHLY and FYNNEI. V was pared by 5 bases and J by 5 bases, with 8 bases of the junction left unmatched. The CDR3 is 14 residues long.

In DNA form, the CDR3 reads TGTGCCAGCAGGGACGGGACTTTGGGAGAAGAGACCCAGTACTTC. Protein sequence: CASRDGTLGEETQYF. The chain carries TRBV7-9 and TRBJ2-5; D is possibly TRBD2 (6 bases). Per germline, CDR1 SEHNR and CDR2 FQNEAQ (reference sequence). The CDR3 is 15 amino acids. Trimming took off 6 bases at V and 3 bases at J, with 17 bases between the two ends.

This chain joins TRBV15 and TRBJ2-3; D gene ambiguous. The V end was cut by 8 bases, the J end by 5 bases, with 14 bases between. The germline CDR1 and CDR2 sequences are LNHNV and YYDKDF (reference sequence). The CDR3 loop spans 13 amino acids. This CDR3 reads CATSWTPEDTQYF. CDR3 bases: TGTGCCACCTCCTGGACCCCAGAAGATACGCAGTATTTT.

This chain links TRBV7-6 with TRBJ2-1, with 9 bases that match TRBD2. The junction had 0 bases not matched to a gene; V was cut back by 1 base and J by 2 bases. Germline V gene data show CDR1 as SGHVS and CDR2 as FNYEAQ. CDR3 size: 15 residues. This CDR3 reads CASSLGLAAYNEQFF. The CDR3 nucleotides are TGTGCCAGCAGCTTAGGACTAGCGGCCTACAATGAGCAGTTCTTC.

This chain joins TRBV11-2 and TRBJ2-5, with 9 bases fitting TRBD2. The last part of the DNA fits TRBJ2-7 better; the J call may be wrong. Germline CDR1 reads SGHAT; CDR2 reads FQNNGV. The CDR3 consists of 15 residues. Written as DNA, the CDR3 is TGTGCCAGCAGCTTAGCAACTAGCGGGTACTACGAGCAGTACTTC. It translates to CASSLATSGYYEQYF.

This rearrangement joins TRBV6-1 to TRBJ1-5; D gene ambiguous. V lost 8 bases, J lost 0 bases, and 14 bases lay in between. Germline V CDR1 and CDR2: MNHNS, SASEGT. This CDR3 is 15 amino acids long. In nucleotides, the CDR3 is TGTGCCAGCCGGACGGCGGTATATAGCAATCAGCCCCAGCATTTT. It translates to CASRTAVYSNQPQHF.

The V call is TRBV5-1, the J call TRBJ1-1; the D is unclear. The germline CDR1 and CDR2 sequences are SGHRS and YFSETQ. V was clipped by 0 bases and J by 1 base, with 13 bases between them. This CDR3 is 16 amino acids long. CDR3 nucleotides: TGCGCCAGCAGCTTGGCCACCGTGGGGTCGAACACTGAAGCTTTCTTT. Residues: CASSLATVGSNTEAFF.

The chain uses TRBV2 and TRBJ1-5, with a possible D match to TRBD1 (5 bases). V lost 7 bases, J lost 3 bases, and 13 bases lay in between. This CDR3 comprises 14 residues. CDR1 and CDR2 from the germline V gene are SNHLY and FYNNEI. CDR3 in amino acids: CASTPGGFNQPQHF. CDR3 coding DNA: TGTGCCAGCACACCCGGGGGTTTCAATCAGCCCCAGCATTTT.

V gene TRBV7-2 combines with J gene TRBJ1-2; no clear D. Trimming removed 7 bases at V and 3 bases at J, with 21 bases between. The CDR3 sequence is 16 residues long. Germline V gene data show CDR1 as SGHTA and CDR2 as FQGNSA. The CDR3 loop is CASTWNRGLFDYGYTF. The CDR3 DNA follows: TGTGCCAGCACCTGGAATAGAGGGTTATTCGACTATGGCTACACCTTC. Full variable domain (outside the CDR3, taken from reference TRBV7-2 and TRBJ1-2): GAGVSQSPSNKVTEKGKDVELRCDPISGHTALYWYRQSLGQGLEFLIYFQGNSAPDKSGLPSDRFSAERTGGSVSTLTIQRTQQEDSAVYLCASTWNRGLFDYGYTFGSGTRLTVV.

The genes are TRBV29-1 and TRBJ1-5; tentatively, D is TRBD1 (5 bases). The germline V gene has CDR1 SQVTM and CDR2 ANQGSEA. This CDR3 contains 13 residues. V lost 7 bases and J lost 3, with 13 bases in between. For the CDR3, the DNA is TGCAGCGCAGTGGGGGGGTACAATCAGCCCCAGCATTTT. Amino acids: CSAVGGYNQPQHF.

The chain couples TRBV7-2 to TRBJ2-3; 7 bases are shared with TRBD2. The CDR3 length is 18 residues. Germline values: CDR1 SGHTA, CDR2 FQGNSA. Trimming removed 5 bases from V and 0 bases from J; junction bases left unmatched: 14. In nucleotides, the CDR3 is TGTGCCAGCAGCCCAAAGCCCACCAGACTAGCTAGCACAGATACGCAGTATTTT. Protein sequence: CASSPKPTRLASTDTQYF.

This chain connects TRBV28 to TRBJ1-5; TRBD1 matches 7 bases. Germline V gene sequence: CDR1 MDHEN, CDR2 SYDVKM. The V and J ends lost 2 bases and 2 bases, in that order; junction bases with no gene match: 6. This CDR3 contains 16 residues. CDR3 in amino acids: CASSLTGQNGNQPQHF. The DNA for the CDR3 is TGTGCCAGCAGTTTAACGGGACAGAATGGCAATCAGCCCCAGCATTTT.

In nucleotides, the CDR3 is TGTGCCAGTGTAGGGACGCGTAACTCCTACAATGAGCAGTTCTTC. Its translation: CASVGTRNSYNEQFF. The rearrangement joins TRBV19 to TRBJ2-1; D is possibly TRBD1 or TRBD2 (5 bases each). Per germline, CDR1 LNHDA and CDR2 SQIVND (reference sequence). V was clipped by 8 bases and J by 0 bases, with 14 bases between them. The CDR3 is 15 amino acids. The whole variable domain, remainder taken from reference TRBV19 and TRBJ2-1, is DGGITQSPKYLFRKEGQNVTLSCEQNLNHDAMYWYRQDPGQGLRLIYYSQIVNDFQKGDIAEGYSVSREKKESFPLTVTSAQKNPTAFYLCASVGTRNSYNEQFFGPGTRLTVL.

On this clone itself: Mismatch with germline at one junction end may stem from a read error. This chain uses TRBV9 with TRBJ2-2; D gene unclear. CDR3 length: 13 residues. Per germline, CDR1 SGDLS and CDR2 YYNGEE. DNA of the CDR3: TGTGCCAGCGGCGTAGGTAGAAGTGGGGAGCTGTTTTTT. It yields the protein CASGVGRSGELFF.

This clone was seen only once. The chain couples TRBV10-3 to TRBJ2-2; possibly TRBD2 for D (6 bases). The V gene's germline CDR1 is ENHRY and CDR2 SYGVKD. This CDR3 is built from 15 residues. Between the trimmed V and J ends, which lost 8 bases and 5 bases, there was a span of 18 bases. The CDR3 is CAIPDGGAGTGELFF. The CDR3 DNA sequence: TGTGCCATCCCGGACGGAGGGGCCGGAACCGGGGAGCTGTTTTTT.